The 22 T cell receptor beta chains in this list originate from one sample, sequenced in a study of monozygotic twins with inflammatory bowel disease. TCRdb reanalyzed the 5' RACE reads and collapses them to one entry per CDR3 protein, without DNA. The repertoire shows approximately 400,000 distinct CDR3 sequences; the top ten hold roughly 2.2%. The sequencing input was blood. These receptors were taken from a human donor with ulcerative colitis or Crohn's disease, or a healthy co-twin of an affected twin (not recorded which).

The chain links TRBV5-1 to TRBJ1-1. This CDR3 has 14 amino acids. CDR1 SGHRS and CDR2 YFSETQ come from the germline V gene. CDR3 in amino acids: CASTGGGTNTEAFF. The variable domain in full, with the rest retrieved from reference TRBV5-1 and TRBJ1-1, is KAGVTQTPRYLIKTRGQQVTLSCSPISGHRSVSWYQQTPGQGLQFLFEYFSETQRNKGNFPGRFSGRQFSNSRSEMNVSTLELGDSALYLCASTGGGTNTEAFFGQGTRLTVV.

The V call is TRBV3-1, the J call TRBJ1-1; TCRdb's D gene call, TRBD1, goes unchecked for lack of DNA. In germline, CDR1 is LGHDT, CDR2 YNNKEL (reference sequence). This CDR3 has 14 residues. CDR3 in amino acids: CASRPTGVNTEAFF.

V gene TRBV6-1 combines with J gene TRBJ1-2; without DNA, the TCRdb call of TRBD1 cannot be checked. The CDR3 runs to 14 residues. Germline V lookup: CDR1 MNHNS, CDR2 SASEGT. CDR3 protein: CASSEGDRAGGYTF.

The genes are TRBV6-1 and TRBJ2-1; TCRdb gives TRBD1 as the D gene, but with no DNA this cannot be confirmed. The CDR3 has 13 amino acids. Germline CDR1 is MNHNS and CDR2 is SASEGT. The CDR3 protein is CASSEDPGDEQFF.

CDR3 residues: CASKQGTDYEQYF. The chain uses TRBV6-6 and TRBJ2-7; TCRdb's D call of TRBD1 is untestable without DNA. The germline CDR1 and CDR2 sequences are MNHNY and SVGAGI (reference sequence). The CDR3 has 13 residues.

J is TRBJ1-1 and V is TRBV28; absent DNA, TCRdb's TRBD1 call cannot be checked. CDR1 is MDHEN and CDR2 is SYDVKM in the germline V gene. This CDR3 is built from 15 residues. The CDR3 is CASILTGGSNTEAFF.

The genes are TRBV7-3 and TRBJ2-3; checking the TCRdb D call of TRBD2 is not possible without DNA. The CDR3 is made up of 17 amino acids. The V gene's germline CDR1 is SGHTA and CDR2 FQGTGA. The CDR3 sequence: CASSLKASGVSTDTQYF.

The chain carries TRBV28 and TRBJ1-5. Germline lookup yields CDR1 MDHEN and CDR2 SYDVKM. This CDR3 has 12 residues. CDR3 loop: CASSLYGQPQHF.

CDR3 region: CASSERGQNYGYTF. This sequence joins TRBV7-9 and TRBJ1-2; no DNA is available, so the TRBD1 call from TCRdb remains unchecked. Per the germline V gene, CDR1 is SEHNR and CDR2 is FQNEAQ (reference sequence). The CDR3 consists of 14 residues. Full variable domain (missing parts from reference TRBV7-9 and TRBJ1-2): DTGVSQNPRHKITKRGQNVTFRCDPISEHNRLYWYRQTLGQGPEFLTYFQNEAQLEKSRLLSDRFSAERPKGSFSTLEIQRTEQGDSAMYLCASSERGQNYGYTFGSGTRLTVV.

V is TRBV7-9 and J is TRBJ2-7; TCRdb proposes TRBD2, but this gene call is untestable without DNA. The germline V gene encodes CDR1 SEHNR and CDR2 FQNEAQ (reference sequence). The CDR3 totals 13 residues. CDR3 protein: CASSFPDSLEQYF.

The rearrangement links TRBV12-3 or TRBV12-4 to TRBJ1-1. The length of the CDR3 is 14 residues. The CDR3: CASSYLVLNTEAFF.

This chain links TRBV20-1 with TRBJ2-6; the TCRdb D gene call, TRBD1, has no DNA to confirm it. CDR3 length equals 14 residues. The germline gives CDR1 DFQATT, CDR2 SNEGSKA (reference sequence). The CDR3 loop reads CSARAPLPGNVLTF.

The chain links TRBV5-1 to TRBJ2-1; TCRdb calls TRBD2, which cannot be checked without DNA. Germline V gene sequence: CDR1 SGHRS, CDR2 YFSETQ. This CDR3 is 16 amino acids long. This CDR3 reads CASSLVVFRGRDEQFF.

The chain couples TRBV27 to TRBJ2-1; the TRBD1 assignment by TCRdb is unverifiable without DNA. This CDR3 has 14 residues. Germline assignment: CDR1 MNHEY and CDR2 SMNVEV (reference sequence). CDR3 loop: CASSLKGVWGEQFF.

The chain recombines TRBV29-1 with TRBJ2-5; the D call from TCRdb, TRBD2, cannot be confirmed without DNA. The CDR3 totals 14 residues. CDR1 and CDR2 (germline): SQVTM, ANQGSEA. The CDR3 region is CSVGWTRLGETQYF.

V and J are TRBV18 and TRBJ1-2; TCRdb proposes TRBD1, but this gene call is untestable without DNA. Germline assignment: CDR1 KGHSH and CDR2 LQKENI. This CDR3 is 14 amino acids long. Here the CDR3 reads CASSPTGNEKGYTF.

CDR3 region: CASSMVSYNEQFF. The rearrangement links TRBV19 to TRBJ2-1. The CDR3 covers 13 residues. Germline V gene lookup returns CDR1 LNHDA and CDR2 SQIVND (reference sequence).

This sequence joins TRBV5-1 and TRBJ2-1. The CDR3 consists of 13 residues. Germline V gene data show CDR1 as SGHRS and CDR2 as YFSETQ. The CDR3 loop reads CASSLGQHNEQFF.

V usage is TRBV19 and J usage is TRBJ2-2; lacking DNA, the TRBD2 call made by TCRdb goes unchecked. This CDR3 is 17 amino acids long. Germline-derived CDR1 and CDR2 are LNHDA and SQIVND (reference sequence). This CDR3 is CASSMRGPGGVAGELFF. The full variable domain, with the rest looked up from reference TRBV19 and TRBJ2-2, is DGGITQSPKYLFRKEGQNVTLSCEQNLNHDAMYWYRQDPGQGLRLIYYSQIVNDFQKGDIAEGYSVSREKKESFPLTVTSAQKNPTAFYLCASSMRGPGGVAGELFFGEGSRLTVL.

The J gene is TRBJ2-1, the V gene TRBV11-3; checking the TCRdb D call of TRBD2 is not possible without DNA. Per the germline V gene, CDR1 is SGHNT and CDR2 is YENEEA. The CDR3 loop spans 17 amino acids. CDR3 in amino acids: CASSLGALTSVHNEQFF. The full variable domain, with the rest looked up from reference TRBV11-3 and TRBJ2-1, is EAGVVQSPRYKIIEKKQPVAFWCNPISGHNTLYWYLQNLGQGPELLIRYENEEAVDDSQLPKDRFSAERLKGVDSTLKIQPAELGDSAVYLCASSLGALTSVHNEQFFGPGTRLTVL.

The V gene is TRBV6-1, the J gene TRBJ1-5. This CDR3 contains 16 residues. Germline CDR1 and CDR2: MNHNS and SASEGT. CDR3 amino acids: CASSGLGGGFLQPQHF.

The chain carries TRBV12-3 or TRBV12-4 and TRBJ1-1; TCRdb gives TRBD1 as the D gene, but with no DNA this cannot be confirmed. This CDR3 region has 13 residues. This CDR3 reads CAAFRGQGTEAFF.